This T cell receptor (beta chain) appears in the sequencing data of a study of glioma-infiltrating T cells. Using RNA template, CDR3s of TCR alpha and beta were amplified with iRepertoire arm-PCR. Tissue mRNA or PBMC total RNA, roughly 100-400 ng, went into one-step reverse transcription and amplification. TCRdb reanalysed the multiplex PCR reads using MiXCR and keeps one entry per CDR3 protein. The table lists approximately 190,000 distinct CDR3 sequences, more than 25% of them singletons. Study outcomes and limitations: Tissue and blood shared very few CDR3 sequences. Non-neoplastic patients had below-expected tissue-blood divergence, while all gliomas exceeded expectation.

Germline loops: CDR1 PRHDT, CDR2 FYEKMQ (reference sequence). This CDR3 region has 14 residues. V was pared by 5 bases and J by 3 bases, with 5 bases of the junction left unmatched. At least ten counts were recorded for this clonotype. Its antigen is as yet unknown. V is TRBV13 and J is TRBJ2-3; 7 bases align to TRBD2. Material for sequencing was glioma tissue, nonneoplastic brain tissue, or PBMCs (not recorded which). This receptor was obtained from a human donor with low-grade glioma or glioblastoma, undergoing nonglioma brain surgery, or in good health (not recorded which). CDR3 protein: CASSPGLTTDTQYF. The CDR3 DNA follows: TGTGCCAGCAGCCCGGGACTAACGACAGATACGCAGTATTTT.